These 32 T cell receptor beta chains share one sample of origin, sequenced in a study of blood T cell repertoires in COVID-19. Measured with immunoSEQ multiplex PCR; TCRdb has only the in-frame clones, and not every one. Seen here are 88,000 or so clones, approximately 83% observed once, and the top ten hold approximately 3.9%. Sequenced input: peripheral blood. The receptors originated from a man aged 60 to 69 with acute or convalescent COVID-19.

V is TRBV7-9 and J is TRBJ2-4, with 7 bases fitting TRBD2. The CDR3 is 15 amino acids. CDR1 and CDR2 (germline): SEHNR, FQNEAQ (reference sequence). V trimming: 1 base; J trimming: 3 bases; junction bases outside the gene matches: 3. For the CDR3, the DNA is TGTGCCAGCAGCTTAGTTTCGGGGGGCAAAAACATTCAGTACTTC. It is translated as CASSLVSGGKNIQYF.

This chain uses TRBV10-3 with TRBJ2-5, with TRBD1 matching 10 bases. The CDR3 totals 16 residues. From germline, CDR1 is ENHRY and CDR2 SYGVKD. The trim removed 5 bases at V and 2 bases at J, leaving 8 bases unmatched. As DNA, the CDR3 is TGTGCCATCAGTACCGACAGGGGGCATGGGCAAGAGACCCAGTACTTC. Its protein is CAISTDRGHGQETQYF.

This chain connects TRBV3-1 (or the pseudogene TRBV3-2) to TRBJ1-3; the D gene is possibly TRBD1 (6 bases). The V end lost 4 bases, the J end lost 4 bases, and 11 bases lay between the germline ends. The CDR3 is 14 amino acids. CDR1 and CDR2 from the germline V gene are LGHDT and YNNKEL (reference sequence). CDR3 loop: CASSLGTRGNTIYF. The DNA of the CDR3 is TGTGCCAGCAGCCTCGGGACAAGAGGAAACACCATATATTTT.

This clone was seen just once. The J gene is TRBJ2-1, the V gene TRBV7-9; D not resolved. The germline V and J ends were trimmed by 1 base and 2 bases, with 9 bases remaining between them. This CDR3 has 15 amino acids. CDR1 and CDR2 from the germline V gene are SEHNR and FQNEAQ (reference sequence). CDR3 sequence: CASSLVSSPYNEQFF. For the CDR3, the DNA is TGTGCCAGCAGCTTAGTGAGTTCCCCCTACAATGAGCAGTTCTTC.

Worth noting for this clone: A read error may account for a junction end that differs from germline. The chain joins TRBV7-7 to TRBJ2-1; TRBD2 might be the D (6 bases). CDR3 length equals 15 residues. Germline lookup yields CDR1 SSHAT and CDR2 FNYEAQ (reference sequence). This CDR3 reads CASSLLAGGYNEQFF. The CDR3 DNA is TGTGCTAGCAGCTTACTAGCCGGGGGTTACAATGAGCAGTTCTTC.

This chain links TRBV10-3 with TRBJ2-1; D remains unclear. CDR1 is ENHRY and CDR2 is SYGVKD in the germline V gene. CDR3 length equals 11 residues. This CDR3 reads CASSEPDEQFF. The CDR3 nucleotides read TGTGCTTCCAGCGAGCCGGATGAGCAGTTCTTC.

The chain couples TRBV6-1 to TRBJ2-7, with no clear D. Trimming took off 0 bases at V and 0 bases at J, with 9 bases between the two ends. From germline, CDR1 is MNHNS and CDR2 SASEGT. The length of the CDR3 is 15 residues. The CDR3 loop reads CASSEARAFSYEQYF. The CDR3 DNA is TGTGCCAGCAGTGAAGCTCGCGCTTTCTCCTACGAGCAGTACTTC.

The chain carries TRBV19 and TRBJ1-2, with 7 bases fitting TRBD1. The V gene end was trimmed by 3 bases and the J gene end by 0 bases; junction bases not matched to a gene: 1. The CDR3 runs to 14 residues. Germline assignment: CDR1 LNHDA and CDR2 SQIVND (reference sequence). The chain's CDR3 is CASSMDRTNYGYTF. The CDR3 bases are TGTGCCAGTAGTATGGACAGGACTAACTATGGCTACACCTTC.

The V and J genes are TRBV7-2 and TRBJ1-1; no reliable D call. The ends were cut back, 1 base at V and 3 bases at J, with 12 bases in the middle. This CDR3 is built from 15 residues. The germline V gene encodes CDR1 SGHTA and CDR2 FQGNSA. CDR3 loop: CASSLESGSDTEAFF. The CDR3 bases are TGTGCCAGCAGCTTAGAGAGTGGCAGCGACACTGAAGCTTTCTTT.

This clone was counted between two and nine times. This chain connects TRBV3-1 (or the pseudogene TRBV3-2) to TRBJ1-4, with 7 bases that match TRBD1. The CDR3 consists of 13 residues. The J segment lost 10 bases and the V segment lost 0 bases, leaving 2 bases of the junction unmatched. Germline V gives CDR1 LGHDT, CDR2 YNNKEL (reference sequence). The DNA for the CDR3 is TGTGCCAGCAGCCAAGACAGGGGGAGAAAACTGTTTTTT. This sequence encodes CASSQDRGRKLFF.

The V call is TRBV5-4, the J call TRBJ1-1; the match to TRBD1 covers 9 bases. V gave up 3 bases and J gave up 8 bases; unmatched junction bases: 11. Looked up from germline, CDR1 is SGHNT and CDR2 is YYREEE (reference sequence). The CDR3 consists of 15 residues. The CDR3 spells CASSWGTGLNSEAFF. The CDR3 nucleotides are TGTGCCAGCAGCTGGGGGACAGGGTTGAACTCGGAAGCTTTCTTT.

V usage is TRBV4-2 and J usage is TRBJ2-7; 8 nucleotides align to TRBD1. Germline CDR1 and CDR2: LGHNA and YNFKEQ. The CDR3 consists of 15 residues. Germline trimming cut 3 bases from V and 7 bases from J; bases unmatched to any gene: 11. CDR3 sequence: CASSHLIGTGLEQYF. DNA of the CDR3: TGTGCCAGCAGCCACCTTATCGGGACAGGCCTAGAGCAGTACTTC.

This clone has only a few counts. CDR3 protein: CASSPLNTEAFF. DNA for the CDR3: TGTGCCAGCAGCCCCTTGAACACTGAAGCTTTCTTT. The chain joins TRBV6-5 to TRBJ1-1, with D unclear. The V and J ends lost 6 bases and 0 bases respectively, with 5 bases between them. The CDR3 has 12 residues. Germline loops: CDR1 MNHEY, CDR2 SVGAGI.

The J gene is TRBJ1-1, the V gene TRBV6-6, with TRBD1 identical over 8 bases. The CDR3 runs to 15 residues. Looked up from germline, CDR1 is MNHNY and CDR2 is SVGAGI (reference sequence). V gave up 4 bases and J gave up 4 bases; unmatched junction bases: 8. This chain's CDR3 is CASSSPTGEGTEAFF. The CDR3 DNA sequence: TGTGCCAGCAGTTCCCCGACAGGGGAGGGCACTGAAGCTTTCTTT.

The V and J genes are TRBV9 and TRBJ1-2; 9 bases line up with TRBD1. Germline V gene lookup returns CDR1 SGDLS and CDR2 YYNGEE. This CDR3 is built from 15 residues. J was trimmed by 1 base and V by 3 bases; bases with no gene match: 4. CDR3 in amino acids: CASSAGQGYNYGYTF. In DNA form, the CDR3 reads TGTGCCAGCAGCGCCGGACAGGGGTATAACTATGGCTACACCTTC.

The V gene is TRBV5-4, the J gene TRBJ2-7, with TRBD2 matching over 8 bases. CDR1 and CDR2 (germline): SGHNT, YYREEE (reference sequence). The CDR3 is 17 amino acids. V lost 4 bases and J lost 0; bases outside the gene matches: 12. The CDR3 here is CASSRSLAGSSSYEQYF. CDR3 nucleotides: TGTGCCAGCAGCAGGAGCCTAGCGGGCTCTAGCTCCTACGAGCAGTACTTC.

CDR3 DNA sequence: TGTGCCAGCTCATCAGGTGGGCAGAGTTCTGAAAAACTGTTTTTT. It encodes CASSSGGQSSEKLFF. The chain recombines TRBV18 with TRBJ1-4; D remains ambiguous. The CDR3 has 15 amino acids. Looked up from germline, CDR1 is KGHSH and CDR2 is LQKENI. V was shortened by 5 bases and J by 7 bases, with 17 bases between the two germline ends.

The chain joins TRBV5-1 to TRBJ2-1; D gene uncertain. The CDR3 contains 12 residues. Trimming removed 4 bases from V and 6 bases from J, with 8 bases in between. CDR1 is SGHRS and CDR2 is YFSETQ in the germline V gene. CDR3 DNA sequence: TGCGCCAGCAGCGAGGTTGGCAATGAGCAGTTCTTC. This codes for CASSEVGNEQFF.

The CDR3 sequence is CASLPGGRVAGELFF. Here the CDR3 DNA reads TGTGCCAGCCTCCCAGGGGGGCGAGTGGCCGGGGAGCTGTTTTTT. The genes are TRBV6-1 and TRBJ2-2; D may be TRBD1 (7 bases). Trimming stripped 8 bases from V and 6 bases from J, with 19 bases between. The germline V gene encodes CDR1 MNHNS and CDR2 SASEGT. The length of the CDR3 is 15 residues.

The V call is TRBV15, the J call TRBJ2-3, with TRBD2 as a possible D gene (6 bases). The CDR3 contains 15 residues. Germline CDR1 and CDR2: LNHNV and YYDKDF (reference sequence). Trimming removed 3 bases at V and 2 bases at J, with 12 bases between. CDR3 loop: CATSSGLPYTDTQYF. CDR3 DNA sequence: TGTGCCACCAGCAGTGGACTACCCTACACAGATACGCAGTATTTT.

Written as DNA, the CDR3 is TGCAGCGTCCGGAACGGATTGGACAGTCTCCTGTTGGAGACCCAGTACTTC. It specifies CSVRNGLDSLLLETQYF. The chain is built from TRBV29-1 and TRBJ2-5; tentative D call: TRBD1 (6 bases). The V end lost 6 bases, the J end lost 5 bases, and 28 bases lay between the germline ends. This CDR3 has 17 amino acids. Germline loops: CDR1 SQVTM, CDR2 ANQGSEA.

This chain links TRBV27 with TRBJ2-7; 12 bases agree with TRBD2. V shed 3 bases and J 2 bases; nucleotides not matched to a gene: 8. The CDR3 runs to 17 residues. Germline CDR1 is MNHEY and CDR2 is SMNVEV (reference sequence). The CDR3 reads CASSFSLTSGRAYEQYF. In DNA, the CDR3 is TGTGCCAGCAGTTTTTCGTTGACTAGCGGGAGAGCCTACGAGCAGTACTTC.

The rearrangement uses TRBV5-6 and TRBJ2-5, with 7 bases fitting TRBD1. The CDR3 covers 14 residues. From germline, CDR1 is SGHDT and CDR2 YYEEEE. V lost 4 bases to trimming and J lost 4 bases; unmatched junction nucleotides: 7. This CDR3 is CASSPTDRVETQYF. As DNA, the CDR3 is TGTGCCAGCAGCCCTACCGACAGGGTAGAGACCCAGTACTTC. The entire variable domain, with the rest obtained from reference TRBV5-6 and TRBJ2-5, is as follows: DAGVTQSPTHLIKTRGQQVTLRCSPKSGHDTVSWYQQALGQGPQFIFQYYEEEERQRGNFPDRFSGHQFPNYSSELNVNALLLGDSALYLCASSPTDRVETQYFGPGTRLLVL.

The chain employs TRBV4-3 and TRBJ1-1; tentative D call: TRBD1 (6 bases). Trimming shortened V by 4 bases and J by 2 bases, and 23 bases separated the two germline ends. Per the germline V gene, CDR1 is LGHNA and CDR2 is YSLEER. The CDR3 sequence is 18 residues long. The CDR3 loop reads CASSLLVSTGMGNTEAFF. The CDR3 DNA follows: TGCGCCAGCAGCCTATTGGTTTCAACAGGGATGGGAAACACTGAAGCTTTCTTT.

The chain has TRBV13 and TRBJ1-4; D is unresolved. The V end lost 6 bases, the J end lost 3 bases, and 14 bases lay between the germline ends. This CDR3 spans 15 amino acids. Germline V CDR1 and CDR2: PRHDT, FYEKMQ (reference sequence). As DNA, the CDR3 is TGTGCCAGCAGACCGACACTGGCCGCTAATGAAAAACTGTTTTTT. It is translated as CASRPTLAANEKLFF.

The V call is TRBV6-5, the J call TRBJ1-2; TRBD1 is a possible D gene (6 bases). V lost 7 bases and J lost 5, with 14 bases in between. CDR3 size: 13 residues. Germline values: CDR1 MNHEY, CDR2 SVGAGI. The CDR3 nucleotides read TGTGCCAGCACCCGGGGGGCGCATTATGGCTACACCTTC. It yields the protein CASTRGAHYGYTF.

The chain employs TRBV2 and TRBJ2-2; 12 bases align to TRBD2. With V trimmed by 7 bases and J by 7 bases, 7 bases remained unmatched. CDR3 length: 15 amino acids. The germline V gene encodes CDR1 SNHLY and CDR2 FYNNEI. The chain's CDR3 is CASTDTSGGNGELFF. For the CDR3, the DNA is TGTGCCAGCACCGACACTAGCGGGGGGAACGGGGAGCTGTTTTTT.

V and J are TRBV11-3 and TRBJ2-7; the match to TRBD2 covers 10 bases. The CDR3 totals 16 residues. Germline lookup yields CDR1 SGHNT and CDR2 YENEEA. The trim removed 1 base at V and 5 bases at J, leaving 8 bases unmatched. The chain's CDR3 is CASSLGGASGRNEQYF. Here the CDR3 DNA reads TGTGCCAGCAGCTTAGGAGGTGCTAGCGGGAGAAACGAGCAGTACTTC.

CDR3 in DNA: TGTGCCAGCAGCTTACTTGATACAGGGGGCGGAAACACCATATATTTT. The encoded protein is CASSLLDTGGGNTIYF. V and J are TRBV9 and TRBJ1-3; 9 bases are a match to TRBD1. Unmatched junction bases numbered 9, after V lost 4 bases and J lost 4 bases. CDR1 is SGDLS and CDR2 is YYNGEE in the germline V gene. The CDR3 length is 16 residues.

The V and J genes are TRBV5-4 and TRBJ2-2; TRBD2 agrees at 7 bases. V lost 0 bases and J lost 4; bases outside the gene matches: 3. This CDR3 is 15 amino acids long. CDR1 and CDR2 (germline): SGHNT, YYREEE (reference sequence). The CDR3 region is CASSLDPGGTGELFF. The CDR3 bases are TGTGCCAGCAGCTTGGATCCGGGGGGCACCGGGGAGCTGTTTTTT.

This chain links TRBV2 with TRBJ1-1; D is uncertain. This CDR3 region has 13 residues. CDR1 and CDR2 (germline): SNHLY, FYNNEI. V gave up 3 bases and J gave up 1 base, with 6 bases separating them. The chain's CDR3 is CASSDDKNTEAFF. The CDR3, as DNA: TGTGCCAGCAGTGATGACAAGAACACTGAAGCTTTCTTT. The full variable domain, with the rest looked up from reference TRBV2 and TRBJ1-1, is EPEVTQTPSHQVTQMGQEVILRCVPISNHLYFYWYRQILGQKVEFLVSFYNNEISEKSEIFDDQFSVERPDGSNFTLKIRSTKLEDSAMYFCASSDDKNTEAFFGQGTRLTVV.

The rearrangement joins TRBV7-9 to TRBJ2-3; 9 bases line up with TRBD2. This CDR3 region has 17 residues. V gave up 3 bases and J gave up 1 base; unmatched junction bases: 8. Germline assignment: CDR1 SEHNR and CDR2 FQNEAQ (reference sequence). The CDR3 nucleotides are TGTGCCAGCAGCTTCCGAGCGGGAGGCCGGGGCACAGATACGCAGTATTTT. Its protein product is CASSFRAGGRGTDTQYF.